The T cell receptor beta chain under discussion was sequenced for a study of T-cell reconstitution after alpha-beta-depleted transplantation in children. Unique molecular identifiers were incorporated during preparation of the TCRbeta library. TCRdb processed the PCR reads anew with MiXCR; each CDR3 protein has one entry. In the table there are 230,000 or so distinct CDR3 sequences, 12% of which are singletons. This clonotype was counted at least ten times. This CDR3 has 17 residues. The V end was cut by 0 bases, the J end by 2 bases, with 15 bases between. Germline V gene sequence: CDR1 MNHEY, CDR2 SMNVEV (reference sequence).

The chain links TRBV27 to TRBJ2-3; no reliable D call. The sequencing used PBMCs from the stem cell graft donor, collected from the stem cell graft. This clonotype was obtained from a human donor who donated a stem cell graft to a child with acute lymphoblastic leukemia. The CDR3 coding sequence is TGTGCCAGCAGTTTATCGATACGCCAATACGCCACAGATACGCAGTATTTT. This encodes CASSLSIRQYATDTQYF.